Listed below are T cell receptor beta chains from one sample, sequenced in a study of shared clonotypes between healthy human individuals. Generated by immunoSEQ multiplex PCR, the TCRdb table keeps only in-frame clones and is missing some. The sample lists millions of clones, around 94% occurring once. Sequencing used naive CD4+ T cells sorted from blood. The origin of the receptors is a man aged 18-30 years in good health. The CDR3 runs from the conserved cysteine through the conserved F or W. A D gene is named only where the DNA matches it firmly. Size is stated for part of the rows, as once, few or many counts, or as a class when the clone is expanded.

D gene	V gene	clone size	J gene	CDR3 DNA	CDR3 protein
TRBD1	TRBV5-1	-	TRBJ2-2	TGCGCCAGCAGCTTGGCGACAGGGATTACCGGGGAGCTGTTTTTT	CASSLATGITGELFF
TRBD1	TRBV6-5	-	TRBJ1-2	TGTGCCAGCAGCCGGGGACAGGGGACCTATGGCTACACCTTC	CASSRGQGTYGYTF
-	TRBV18	-	TRBJ2-5	TGTGCCAGCTCACCAGTTAAGACAGTACAAGAGACCCAGTACTTC	CASSPVKTVQETQYF
-	TRBV5-1	-	TRBJ1-1	TGCGCCAGCAGCTTGGTTGGGTTCAACACTGAAGCTTTCTTT	CASSLVGFNTEAFF
TRBD1	TRBV5-4	-	TRBJ2-5	TGTGCCAGCAGCTCGCCTTCCGGACAGGGGTTGCAAGAGACCCAGTACTTC	CASSSPSGQGLQETQYF
-	TRBV5-6	-	TRBJ1-3	TGTGCCAGCAGCTCCATCGGGGGGGCGGAAAACACCATATATTTT	CASSSIGGAENTIYF
TRBD1	TRBV2	-	TRBJ1-1	TGTGCCAGCAGTGGGGACAGGGGGAACACTGAAGCTTTCTTT	CASSGDRGNTEAFF
-	TRBV7-2	-	TRBJ2-4	TGTGCCAGCAGCCTGGCAGGGGTCGGGAACATTCAGTACTTC	CASSLAGVGNIQYF
-	TRBV5-4	once	TRBJ2-5	TGTGCCAGCAGCCATTGGGGTAGACAAGAGACCCAGTACTTC	CASSHWGRQETQYF
TRBD1	TRBV5-1	-	TRBJ2-1	TGCGCCAGCAGCTCCCCGGACAGGGTAAATGAGCAGTTCTTC	CASSSPDRVNEQFF
-	TRBV28	-	TRBJ2-2	TGTGCCAGCAGTCCGACCTTTTTCACCGGGGAGCTGTTTTTT	CASSPTFFTGELFF
TRBD2	TRBV9	-	TRBJ2-1	TGTGCCAGCAGCGTAGTCAGCGGGGGAGCAAACAATGAGCAGTTCTTC	CASSVVSGGANNEQFF
TRBD1	TRBV19	-	TRBJ2-5	TGTGCCAGTAGGCAGGGGGTCGGTGAGACCCAGTACTTC	CASRQGVGETQYF
-	TRBV10-3	-	TRBJ2-3	TGTGCCATCAATCGCGACAGTCCGAGCACAGATACGCAGTATTTT	CAINRDSPSTDTQYF
-	TRBV20-1	once	TRBJ2-1	TGCAGTGCTCGCAGTAATGAGCAGTTCTTC	CSARSNEQFF
-	TRBV7-7	once	TRBJ2-6	TGTGCCAGCAGCACAGGATTTAAGTGCACAAAGTCGGGCCAACGTCCTGACTTC	CASSTGFKCTKSGQRPDF
TRBD1	TRBV28	-	TRBJ2-6	TGTGCCAGCAGAACTGGGACAGCTGGGGCCAACGTCCTGACTTTC	CASRTGTAGANVLTF
-	TRBV7-2	-	TRBJ2-1	TGTGCCAGCAGCTTAGCCCGTTCACTGGGGTATGAGCAGTTCTTC	CASSLARSLGYEQFF
-	TRBV7-7	-	TRBJ2-3	TGTGCTAGCAGCTCTACGGACGGGAGCACAGATACGCAGTATTTT	CASSSTDGSTDTQYF
TRBD1	TRBV7-2	-	TRBJ2-1	TGTGCCAGCTCCCACCACGGGACAGGGGGCATCATCGCCTACAATGAGCAGTTCTTC	CASSHHGTGGIIAYNEQFF
-	TRBV9	-	TRBJ2-3	TGTGCCAGCAGCCGGGACGGACGAACCACAGATACGCAGTATTTT	CASSRDGRTTDTQYF
TRBD1	TRBV7-2	-	TRBJ2-4	TGTGCCAGCAGCTCCCCGGACAGGAGAATAACACCATTCCAAAACATTCAGTACTTC	CASSSPDRRITPFQNIQYF
-	TRBV4-1	-	TRBJ1-2	TGCGCCAGCAGCCAAGTCCCTGGTCAAAATGGCTACACCTTC	CASSQVPGQNGYTF
TRBD2	TRBV5-1	-	TRBJ2-3	TGCGCCAGCTATCCTTTAGCGGGGGGGACAGATACGCAGTATTTT	CASYPLAGGTDTQYF
TRBD1	TRBV5-1	-	TRBJ1-2	TGCGCCAGCAGCGACTCGGGACAGGGGAACTATGGCTACACCTTC	CASSDSGQGNYGYTF
TRBD1	TRBV6-6	-	TRBJ1-1	TGTGCCAGCAGCCGACAGGGGGCGAACACTGAAGCTTTCTTT	CASSRQGANTEAFF
-	TRBV9	-	TRBJ2-3	TGTGCCAGCAGTCGAGCGGCGGGGAGCACAGATACGCAGTATTTT	CASSRAAGSTDTQYF
TRBD1	TRBV30	-	TRBJ1-5	TGTGCCTGGAGTGTAACGCGGACAGGGGGTAGCAATCAGCCCCAGCATTTT	CAWSVTRTGGSNQPQHF
-	TRBV29-1	-	TRBJ2-3	TGCAGCGTTATAGATACGCAGTATTTT	CSVIDTQYF
TRBD2	TRBV2	few	TRBJ2-7	TGTGCCAGCAGTGACTGGCGGGAGGGGTACGAGCAGTACTTC	CASSDWREGYEQYF
TRBD2	TRBV2	-	TRBJ2-3	TGTGCCAGCAGTGATAGCGGGAGAGGGACAGATACGCAGTATTTT	CASSDSGRGTDTQYF
-	TRBV27	once	TRBJ1-4	TGTGCCAGCAGGCTATATCTACAGAGTGAAAAACTGTTTTTT	CASRLYLQSEKLFF
-	TRBV5-6	-	TRBJ1-4	TGTGCCAGCAGTCTCGCGGGACGGCTTAATGAAAAACTGTTTTTT	CASSLAGRLNEKLFF
-	TRBV10-3	-	TRBJ2-3	TGTGCCATCAGACTGGCGGGGAGTGGGGATACGCAGTATTTT	CAIRLAGSGDTQYF
-	TRBV18	-	TRBJ1-1	TGTGCCAGCTCACCAAACGTAGTGAACACTGAAGCTTTCTTT	CASSPNVVNTEAFF
-	TRBV6-5	-	TRBJ1-1	TGTGCCAGCAAAATAGGACGGGACACTGAAGCTTTCTTT	CASKIGRDTEAFF
TRBD1	TRBV25-1	once	TRBJ1-1	TGTGCCAGCAGTCCTAGCTGGACAGGGCGGATGAACACTGAAGCTTTCTTT	CASSPSWTGRMNTEAFF
TRBD1	TRBV6-1	-	TRBJ1-6	TGTGCCAGCAGCCGGGACAGAAATTCACCCCTCCACTTT	CASSRDRNSPLHF
-	TRBV7-2	-	TRBJ1-6	TGTGCCAGCAGCTTTAAGAATTCACCCCTCCACTTT	CASSFKNSPLHF
-	TRBV7-3	-	TRBJ1-2	TGTGCCAGCAGCTTAGGTGGGGGTACTGGCTACACCTTC	CASSLGGGTGYTF
-	TRBV2	-	TRBJ2-3	TGTGCCAGCAGTGAATGGGGGCCTCGCACAGATACGCAGTATTTT	CASSEWGPRTDTQYF
-	TRBV11-2	-	TRBJ2-1	TGTGCCAGCAGCTCCCCTAAGCTCGGGTTGGAGCAGTTCTTC	CASSSPKLGLEQFF
-	TRBV6-1	-	TRBJ1-3	TGTGCCAGCAGCGAGGGGCAGCACTCTGGAAACACCATATATTTT	CASSEGQHSGNTIYF
TRBD2	TRBV5-1	-	TRBJ2-3	TGCGCCAGCAGCCTGATGGTAGCGGGAGGCGGTGATACGCAGTATTTT	CASSLMVAGGGDTQYF
-	TRBV19	-	TRBJ1-4	TGTGCCAGTAGTATTCCCAATGAAAAACTGTTTTTT	CASSIPNEKLFF
TRBD2	TRBV6-5	-	TRBJ2-3	TGTGCCAGCATTGGGGGGGGTACAGATACGCAGTATTTT	CASIGGGTDTQYF
-	TRBV9	-	TRBJ1-1	TGTGCCAGCAGCGTAGGGGATAGGGGTGAAGCTTTCTTT	CASSVGDRGEAFF
-	TRBV18	-	TRBJ1-1	TGTGCCAGCTCACCGCCAGGGGATAGGGCTACTGAAGCTTTCTTT	CASSPPGDRATEAFF
TRBD1	TRBV19	-	TRBJ1-5	TGTGCCAGTAGTCCCCGCCGGGACAGGGCCCGAGATAGCAATCAGCCCCAGCATTTT	CASSPRRDRARDSNQPQHF
TRBD1	TRBV18	-	TRBJ1-4	TGTGCCAGCTCACCCGGACAGGGTGGCGAAAAACTGTTTTTT	CASSPGQGGEKLFF
-	TRBV27	few	TRBJ1-6	TGTGCCAGCAGCTTGACAGCCGTTAATTCACCCCTCCACTTT	CASSLTAVNSPLHF
-	TRBV18	once	TRBJ2-7	TGTGCCAGCTCACCAGGGGAGGAGCAGTACTTC	CASSPGEEQYF
TRBD2	TRBV5-4	-	TRBJ2-5	TGTGCCAGCAGCGTGGAACTAGCGGGAGCCGGAGAGACCCAGTACTTC	CASSVELAGAGETQYF
-	TRBV5-1	once	TRBJ1-6	TGCGCCAGCGGACTCGGGGCGGGGGGCAATAATTCACCCCTCCACTTT	CASGLGAGGNNSPLHF
TRBD2	TRBV18	-	TRBJ2-5	TGTGCCAGCTCACCTCCGGGCGGGGGAGAGACCCAGTACTTC	CASSPPGGGETQYF